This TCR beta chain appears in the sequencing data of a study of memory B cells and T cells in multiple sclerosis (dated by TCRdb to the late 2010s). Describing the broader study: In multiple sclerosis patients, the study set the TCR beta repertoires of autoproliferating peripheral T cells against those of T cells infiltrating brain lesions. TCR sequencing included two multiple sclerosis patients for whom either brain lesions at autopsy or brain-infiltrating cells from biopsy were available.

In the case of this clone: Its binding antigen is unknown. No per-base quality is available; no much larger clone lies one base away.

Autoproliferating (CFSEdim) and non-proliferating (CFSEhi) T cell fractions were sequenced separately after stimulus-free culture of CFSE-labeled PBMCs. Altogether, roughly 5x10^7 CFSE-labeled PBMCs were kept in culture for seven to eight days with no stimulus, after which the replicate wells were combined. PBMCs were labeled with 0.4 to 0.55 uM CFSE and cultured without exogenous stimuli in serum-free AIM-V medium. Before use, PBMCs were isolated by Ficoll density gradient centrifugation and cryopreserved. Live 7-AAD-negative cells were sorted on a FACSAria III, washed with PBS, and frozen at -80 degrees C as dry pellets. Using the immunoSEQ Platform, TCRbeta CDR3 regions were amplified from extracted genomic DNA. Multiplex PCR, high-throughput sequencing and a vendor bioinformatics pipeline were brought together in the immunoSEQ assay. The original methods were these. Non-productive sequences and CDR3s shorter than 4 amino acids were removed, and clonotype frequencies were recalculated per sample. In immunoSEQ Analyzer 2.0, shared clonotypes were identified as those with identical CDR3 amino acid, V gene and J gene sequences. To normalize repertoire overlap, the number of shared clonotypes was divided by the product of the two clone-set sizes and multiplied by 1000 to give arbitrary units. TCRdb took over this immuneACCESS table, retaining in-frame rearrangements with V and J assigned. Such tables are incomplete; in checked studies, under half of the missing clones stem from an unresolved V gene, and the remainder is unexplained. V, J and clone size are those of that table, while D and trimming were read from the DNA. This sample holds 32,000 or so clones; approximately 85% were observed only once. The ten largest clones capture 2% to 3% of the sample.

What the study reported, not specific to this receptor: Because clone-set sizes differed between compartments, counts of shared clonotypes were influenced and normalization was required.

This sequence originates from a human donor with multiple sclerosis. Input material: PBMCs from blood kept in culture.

The DNA is as follows: TGTGCCAGCAGACCCCGCGGGACTAGCGTTTCCTACGAGCAGTACTTC. Its protein is CASRPRGTSVSYEQYF. The V and J genes are TRBV2 and TRBJ2-5; TRBD2 aligns with 10 central bases. Near its end, the DNA agrees better with TRBJ2-7, so the J call may be wrong. The CDR3 covers 16 residues, taking in both the cysteine and the phenylalanine. Only the CDR3 region is kept as DNA, spanning 48 bases read in frame from base 1. According to the germline V gene, CDR1 reads SNHLY and CDR2 reads FYNNEI.